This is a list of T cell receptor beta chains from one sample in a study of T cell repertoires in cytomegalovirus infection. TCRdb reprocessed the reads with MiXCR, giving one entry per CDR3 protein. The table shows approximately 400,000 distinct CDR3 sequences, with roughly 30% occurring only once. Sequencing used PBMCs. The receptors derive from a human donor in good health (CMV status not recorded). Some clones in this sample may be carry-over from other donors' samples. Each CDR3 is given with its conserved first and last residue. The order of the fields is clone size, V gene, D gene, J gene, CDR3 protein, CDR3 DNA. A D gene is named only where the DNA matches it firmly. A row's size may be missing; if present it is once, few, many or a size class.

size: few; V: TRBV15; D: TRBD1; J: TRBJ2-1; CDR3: CATSRDRAQGDSYNEQFF; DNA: TGTGCCACCAGCAGAGACAGGGCTCAGGGGGATTCCTACAATGAGCAGTTCTTC
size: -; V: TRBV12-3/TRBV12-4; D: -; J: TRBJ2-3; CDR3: CASTEASTTQYF; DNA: TGTGCCAGTACAGAGGCCAGCACTACGCAGTATTTT
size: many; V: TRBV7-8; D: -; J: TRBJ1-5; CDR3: CASSLLGRNNQPQHF; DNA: TGTGCCAGCAGCTTACTTGGACGGAACAATCAGCCCCAGCATTTT
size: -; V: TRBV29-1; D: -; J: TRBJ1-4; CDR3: CSVQPATNEKLFF; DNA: TGCAGCGTTCAGCCGGCAACTAATGAAAAACTGTTTTTT
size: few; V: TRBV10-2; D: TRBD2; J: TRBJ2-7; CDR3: CASSELRGGSYEQYF; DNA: TGCGCCAGCAGTGAGCTGCGGGGGGGGTCCTACGAGCAGTACTTC
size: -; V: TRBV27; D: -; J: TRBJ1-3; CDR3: CASSPGLLDGNTIYF; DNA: TGTGCCAGCAGTCCGGGACTCCTCGACGGAAACACCATATATTTT
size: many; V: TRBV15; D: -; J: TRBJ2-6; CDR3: CATSSDKGSGANVLTF; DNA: TGTGCCACCAGCAGCGATAAGGGCTCTGGGGCCAACGTCCTGACTTTC
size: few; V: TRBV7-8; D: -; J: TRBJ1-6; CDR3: CASSLRGGSDYNSPLHF; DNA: TGTGCCAGCAGCTTAAGGGGGGGTTCCGACTATAATTCACCCCTCCACTTT
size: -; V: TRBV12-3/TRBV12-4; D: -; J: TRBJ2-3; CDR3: CAGSLGGVTQYF; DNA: TGTGCCGGCAGTTTGGGAGGTGTTACGCAGTATTTT
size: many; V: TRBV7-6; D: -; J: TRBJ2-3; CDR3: CASSQRTVASTDTQYF; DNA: TGTGCCAGCAGCCAACGGACGGTGGCGAGCACAGATACGCAGTATTTT
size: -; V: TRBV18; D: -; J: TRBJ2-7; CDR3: CASSNQDEQYF; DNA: TGTGCCAGCTCTAACCAGGACGAGCAGTACTTC
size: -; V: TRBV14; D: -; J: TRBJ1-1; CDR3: CASSQEPNSLDEAFF; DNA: TGTGCCAGCAGCCAAGAACCGAACAGTCTCGATGAAGCTTTCTTT
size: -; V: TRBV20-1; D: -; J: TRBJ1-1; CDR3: CSAGRPGANTEAFF; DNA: TGCAGTGCTGGTCGCCCGGGGGCGAACACTGAAGCTTTCTTT
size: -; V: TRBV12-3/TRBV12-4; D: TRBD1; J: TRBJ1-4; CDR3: CASSGDSFNEKLFF; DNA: TGTGCCAGCAGTGGGGACAGCTTTAATGAAAAACTGTTTTTT
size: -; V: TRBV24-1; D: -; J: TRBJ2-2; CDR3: CATSGSYPVGRNTGELFF; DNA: TGTGCCACCAGTGGCTCTTACCCGGTGGGGAGGAACACCGGGGAGCTGTTTTTT
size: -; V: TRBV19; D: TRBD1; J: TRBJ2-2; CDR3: CASRIAQGQVNTGELFF; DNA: TGTGCCAGTAGAATAGCCCAAGGACAGGTTAACACCGGGGAGCTGTTTTTT
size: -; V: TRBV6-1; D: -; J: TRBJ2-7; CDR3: CASSELGHTFYEQYF; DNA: TGTGCCAGCAGTGAATTAGGGCACACCTTCTACGAGCAGTACTTC
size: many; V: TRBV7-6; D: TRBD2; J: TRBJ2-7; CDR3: CASSPPGMGLAGGLNEQYF; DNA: TGTGCCAGCAGCCCCCCTGGGATGGGACTAGCGGGGGGGTTGAACGAGCAGTACTTC
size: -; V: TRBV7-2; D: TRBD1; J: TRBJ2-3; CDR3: CASSEWDRFSTDTQYF; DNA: TGTGCCAGCAGTGAATGGGACAGATTTTCCACAGATACGCAGTATTTT
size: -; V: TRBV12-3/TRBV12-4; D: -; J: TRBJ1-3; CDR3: CASSLAGGTGNTIYF; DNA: TGTGCCAGCAGTTTAGCGGGGGGGACTGGAAACACCATATATTTT
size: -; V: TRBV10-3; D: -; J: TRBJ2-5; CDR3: CAISESWLQETQYF; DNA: TGTGCCATCAGTGAGTCATGGCTCCAAGAGACCCAGTACTTC
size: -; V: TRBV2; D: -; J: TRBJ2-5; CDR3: CASRTGYETQYF; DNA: TGTGCCAGCAGAACAGGTTACGAGACCCAGTACTTC
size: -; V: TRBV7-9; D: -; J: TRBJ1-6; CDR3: CASSSDGLGPPLHF; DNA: TGTGCCAGCAGCTCGGACGGGCTGGGGCCACCCCTCCACTTT
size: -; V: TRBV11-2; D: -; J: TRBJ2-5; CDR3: CASSFPGGRETQYF; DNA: TGTGCCAGCAGCTTCCCGGGTGGAAGAGAGACCCAGTACTTC
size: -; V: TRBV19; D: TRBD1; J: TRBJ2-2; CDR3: CASSIVGTGNTGELFF; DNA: TGTGCCAGTAGTATTGTGGGGACAGGGAACACCGGGGAGCTGTTTTTT
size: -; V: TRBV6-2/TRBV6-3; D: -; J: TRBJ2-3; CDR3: CASSYSFGDTQYF; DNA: TGTGCCAGCAGTTACTCGTTTGGAGATACGCAGTATTTT